The sequence of this T cell receptor (beta chain) was determined in a study of shared T cell receptors in the human thymus. The germline V gene encodes CDR1 LNHDA and CDR2 SQIVND (reference sequence). The CDR3 sequence is 13 residues long. V gave up 3 bases and J gave up 12 bases; unmatched junction bases: 6. This clone was seen a single time. Only in-frame clones appear in the TCRdb table, and some are missing; sequencing was by immunoSEQ multiplex PCR. The table lists more than 550,000 clones, approximately 85% of them singletons. The sample also formed part of further work on human thymus T cells.

The chain has TRBV19 and TRBJ1-5, with 9 bases fitting TRBD1. The specimen sequenced was thymocytes. The origin of this receptor is a girl less than two years old with a congenital heart defect. The CDR3 protein is CASSIPGQGDQHF. As DNA, the CDR3 is TGTGCCAGTAGTATCCCGGGACAGGGAGACCAGCATTTT.